A single sample gave rise to the 27 T cell receptor beta chains below, sequenced in a study of OX40 agonist ivuxolimab in advanced cancers. The assay was immunoSEQ multiplex PCR, and TCRdb's table has in-frame clones only and misses some. Counted here are tens of thousands of clones, about nine tenths occurring once; the ten biggest clones make up approximately 12%. Sequenced here: CD4+ or CD8+ T cells sorted from blood, sampled in a trial of the OX40 agonist ivuxolimab. The receptor set was obtained from an adult with an advanced solid tumor such as melanoma, head and neck, liver or kidney cancer.

The chain joins TRBV4-3 to TRBJ2-7; a weak D match, TRBD2 (6 bases). The CDR3 covers 15 residues. V lost 1 base, J lost 5 bases, and 15 bases lay in between. Germline lookup yields CDR1 LGHNA and CDR2 YSLEER. The CDR3 spells CASSQGLRGFDEQYF. The CDR3 nucleotides are TGCGCCAGCAGCCAAGGGCTTCGGGGGTTTGACGAGCAGTACTTC.

The chain has TRBV5-3 and TRBJ1-6; D is perhaps TRBD1 (5 bases). TRBV5-3 is given ORF status, its function remaining uncertain. V lost 2 bases and J lost 9, with 12 bases in between. This CDR3 has 14 residues. CDR3 loop: CARSFGPQGSPLHF. CDR3 coding DNA: TGTGCCAGAAGCTTTGGGCCCCAGGGTTCACCCCTCCACTTT.

The chain is built from TRBV30 and TRBJ2-1; D is perhaps TRBD1 (6 bases). Germline V gives CDR1 GTSNPN, CDR2 SVGIG (reference sequence). Trimming stripped 0 bases from V and 1 base from J, with 22 bases between. The CDR3 has 19 amino acids. CDR3 residues: CAWSVRIPDRTFSYNEQFF. The CDR3 DNA is TGTGCCTGGAGTGTACGAATCCCCGACAGGACCTTTTCCTACAATGAGCAGTTCTTC.

The chain combines TRBV30 with TRBJ2-7; D not certain. The CDR3 has 12 residues. CDR1 is GTSNPN and CDR2 is SVGIG in the germline V gene (reference sequence). The germline V and J ends were trimmed by 1 base and 2 bases, with 6 bases remaining between them. CDR3 nucleotide sequence: TGTGCCTGGAGTGGAGAGACCTACGAGCAGTACTTC. This sequence encodes CAWSGETYEQYF. The full variable domain, completed using reference TRBV30 and TRBJ2-7, is SQTIHQWPATLVQPVGSPLSLECTVEGTSNPNLYWYRQAAGRGLQLLFYSVGIGQISSEVPQNLSASRPQDRQFILSSKKLLLSDSGFYLCAWSGETYEQYFGPGTRLTVT.

V and J are TRBV7-9 and TRBJ2-7, with 10 bases fitting TRBD1. Germline loops: CDR1 SEHNR, CDR2 FQNEAQ (reference sequence). With 7 bases clipped from V and 3 bases from J, the junction kept 3 bases outside the gene matches. This CDR3 contains 13 residues. Here the CDR3 reads CASTWDRGYEQYF. In DNA form, the CDR3 reads TGTGCCAGCACCTGGGACAGGGGCTACGAGCAGTACTTC.

This chain connects TRBV9 to TRBJ2-1; a weak D match, TRBD2 (6 bases). Germline CDR1 reads SGDLS; CDR2 reads YYNGEE. Trimming left V 0 bases short and J 2 bases short, with 12 bases between. CDR3 length: 16 residues. CDR3 protein: CASSVGSGETYNEQFF. The CDR3 coding sequence is TGTGCCAGCAGCGTAGGGTCGGGGGAAACCTACAATGAGCAGTTCTTC.

The gene calls are TRBV6-6 and TRBJ1-2; D call uncertain. Germline values: CDR1 MNHNY, CDR2 SVGAGI (reference sequence). The ends were cut back, 0 bases at V and 4 bases at J, with 9 bases in the middle. The CDR3 is 14 amino acids. As DNA, the CDR3 is TGTGCCAGCAGTTACTCGCGGGCAACCTATGGCTACACCTTC. Its translation: CASSYSRATYGYTF.

This chain uses TRBV9 with TRBJ2-2; TRBD2 matches 14 bases. The V gene's germline CDR1 is SGDLS and CDR2 YYNGEE. The V and J ends lost 6 bases and 5 bases, in that order; junction bases with no gene match: 6. The CDR3 sequence is 16 residues long. CDR3 nucleotide sequence: TGTGCCAGCAAAGGGACTAGCGGGAGCCCAACCGGGGAGCTGTTTTTT. Translated, it gives CASKGTSGSPTGELFF.

J is TRBJ2-2 and V is TRBV13; 9 nucleotides agree with TRBD1. Losses at the gene ends were 0 bases for V and 7 bases for J; bases not matched to a gene: 9. CDR3 length equals 17 residues. Germline CDR1 and CDR2: PRHDT and FYEKMQ (reference sequence). The CDR3 reads CASSLGPTTGGNGELFF. CDR3 DNA: TGTGCCAGCAGCTTAGGCCCAACAACAGGGGGCAACGGGGAGCTGTTTTTT.

This clone was recorded once. This chain joins TRBV28 and TRBJ1-5; a possible D gene is TRBD1 (6 bases). Trimming cost V 6 bases and J 3 bases, with 15 bases left between them. This CDR3 spans 15 amino acids. CDR1 and CDR2 (germline): MDHEN, SYDVKM. This chain's CDR3 is CASRNPGAYNQPQHF. CDR3 nucleotide sequence: TGTGCCAGCAGGAACCCGGGGGCTTACAATCAGCCCCAGCATTTT.

The chain uses TRBV29-1 and TRBJ1-2; possible D gene TRBD1, 6 bases. This CDR3 is 12 amino acids long. V gave up 0 bases and J gave up 7 bases, with 9 bases separating them. Germline lookup yields CDR1 SQVTM and CDR2 ANQGSEA. CDR3 sequence (DNA): TGCAGCGTTGAAGACAGGGGTATTGGCTACACCTTC. Translated, it gives CSVEDRGIGYTF.

J is TRBJ2-3 and V is TRBV9; 12 nucleotides match TRBD2. CDR1 SGDLS and CDR2 YYNGEE come from the germline V gene. The CDR3 contains 15 residues. V trimming: 4 bases; J trimming: 3 bases; junction bases outside the gene matches: 3. CDR3 sequence (DNA): TGTGCCAGCAGCCCTAGCGGGGGGGGAACAGATACGCAGTATTTT. Amino acid sequence: CASSPSGGGTDTQYF.

This sequence joins TRBV5-8 and TRBJ1-1, with D perhaps matching TRBD1 (5 bases). Trimming shortened V by 7 bases and J by 0 bases, and 10 bases separated the two germline ends. Germline assignment: CDR1 SGHTS and CDR2 YDEGEE. This CDR3 has 13 amino acids. DNA for the CDR3: TGTGCCAGCGGTCGACAGTTGAACACTGAAGCTTTCTTT. Amino acid sequence: CASGRQLNTEAFF.

V and J are TRBV13 and TRBJ2-3; D is uncertain. This CDR3 comprises 14 residues. Looked up from germline, CDR1 is PRHDT and CDR2 is FYEKMQ (reference sequence). Trimming pared 3 bases from V and 0 bases from J, leaving 7 bases between. As DNA, the CDR3 is TGTGCCAGCAGCTTGGGCGGTAGCACAGATACGCAGTATTTT. Amino acids: CASSLGGSTDTQYF.

This chain connects TRBV4-3 to TRBJ2-2; TRBD2 might be the D (5 bases). The CDR3 sequence is 16 residues long. From germline, CDR1 is LGHNA and CDR2 YSLEER. The V and J ends lost 2 bases and 0 bases respectively, with 10 bases between them. CDR3 protein: CASSQIEGANTGELFF. CDR3 sequence (DNA): TGCGCCAGCAGCCAAATTGAGGGTGCGAACACCGGGGAGCTGTTTTTT.

The chain is built from TRBV7-9 and TRBJ1-1; maybe TRBD1 (5 bases). Germline V gene sequence: CDR1 SEHNR, CDR2 FQNEAQ (reference sequence). Trimming shortened V by 6 bases and J by 5 bases, and 10 bases separated the two germline ends. The CDR3 is 12 amino acids. The CDR3 spells CASSWGRTEAFF. In DNA, the CDR3 is TGTGCCAGCAGTTGGGGCCGGACTGAAGCTTTCTTT.

This clone showed up just once. This chain uses TRBV5-6 with TRBJ2-7; 8 bases align to TRBD1. This CDR3 contains 14 residues. The V gene's germline CDR1 is SGHDT and CDR2 YYEEEE. Trimming took 4 bases from V and 2 from J; bases not matched to a gene: 5. CDR3 nucleotide sequence: TGTGCCAGCAGCCCGCCGACAGGGGCCTACGAGCAGTACTTC. Protein: CASSPPTGAYEQYF.

The chain combines TRBV7-3 with TRBJ2-7; D might be TRBD1 or TRBD2, each matching 5 bases. The CDR3 loop spans 15 amino acids. Germline values: CDR1 SGHTA, CDR2 FQGTGA. Between the trimmed V and J ends, which lost 5 bases and 2 bases, there was a span of 16 bases. CDR3 DNA sequence: TGTGCCAGCAGCGAGGGACCGCCTGACGCCTACGAGCAGTACTTC. Its translation: CASSEGPPDAYEQYF. The complete variable domain, with remaining parts taken from reference TRBV7-3 and TRBJ2-7, reads GAGVSQTPSNKVTEKGKYVELRCDPISGHTALYWYRQSLGQGPEFLIYFQGTGAADDSGLPNDRFFAVRPEGSVSTLKIQRTERGDSAVYLCASSEGPPDAYEQYFGPGTRLTVT.

This chain uses TRBV29-1 with TRBJ2-7, with TRBD1 as a possible D gene (6 bases). The CDR3 covers 15 residues. From germline, CDR1 is SQVTM and CDR2 ANQGSEA. The V and J ends lost 4 bases and 0 bases respectively, with 16 bases between them. CDR3 protein: CSVAPFDRFSYEQYF. CDR3 in DNA: TGCAGCGTTGCACCTTTTGACAGGTTCTCCTACGAGCAGTACTTC.

This CDR3 is CASSLGNYGYTF. The CDR3 bases are TGTGCCAGCAGCTTAGGGAACTATGGCTACACCTTC. The chain carries TRBV5-6 and TRBJ1-2, with D unresolved. V lost 2 bases, J lost 2 bases, and 4 bases lay in between. CDR3 size: 12 residues. Looked up from germline, CDR1 is SGHDT and CDR2 is YYEEEE.

Concerning this clone itself: The conserved phenylalanine or tryptophan is not found at the CDR3 terminus, so this likely reflects a read error. No DNA is shown, since the ends of the CDR3 on it are uncertain; the CDR3 is the one TCRdb lists. This CDR3 is CASSPGTGTFSA. The chain links TRBV28 to TRBJ2-3; TRBD1 is the table's D call, not checked against the DNA. The CDR3 totals 12 residues, both ends included. From germline, CDR1 is MDHEN and CDR2 SYDVKM.

This clone was recorded only once. CDR3 bases: TGTGCCAGCAGCCTAGACGGGGTTTTGGATGAGCAGTTCTTC. Protein: CASSLDGVLDEQFF. The chain is built from TRBV7-9 and TRBJ2-1, with D possibly matching TRBD2 (5 bases). Deletions cut 5 bases from V and 8 bases from J, with 16 bases between. CDR1 and CDR2 from the germline V gene are SEHNR and FQNEAQ (reference sequence). The CDR3 runs 14 residues.

The chain has TRBV2 and TRBJ2-5; the match to TRBD1 covers 9 bases. Trimming cost V 3 bases and J 2 bases; bases outside gene matches: 4. Germline V CDR1 and CDR2: SNHLY, FYNNEI. This CDR3 spans 15 amino acids. This CDR3 reads CASSEVGTGQETQYF. The CDR3 DNA reads as TGTGCCAGCAGTGAGGTGGGGACAGGGCAAGAGACCCAGTACTTC.

This chain connects TRBV5-1 to TRBJ1-1, with TRBD1 identical over 7 bases. After removal of 0 bases from V and 3 bases from J, the junction contained 5 bases not matched to a gene. The germline CDR1 and CDR2 sequences are SGHRS and YFSETQ. The CDR3 spans 15 residues. CDR3 loop: CASSLEGASHTEAFF. Here the CDR3 DNA reads TGCGCCAGCAGCTTGGAGGGGGCCAGTCACACTGAAGCTTTCTTT.

DNA for the CDR3: TGTGCCAGCAGTTACGGCCTCAATCAGCCCCAGCATTTT. Residues: CASSYGLNQPQHF. The chain employs TRBV6-5 and TRBJ1-5; D ambiguous. This CDR3 is built from 13 residues. The germline V gene encodes CDR1 MNHEY and CDR2 SVGAGI. V lost 2 bases to trimming and J lost 3 bases, with 5 bases between them.

The genes are TRBV2 and TRBJ2-3, with 9 bases identical to TRBD1. The CDR3 extends over 13 amino acids. Germline-derived CDR1 and CDR2 are SNHLY and FYNNEI. The junction had 1 base not matched to a gene; V was cut back by 6 bases and J by 3 bases. CDR3 region: CASRGQGTDTQYF. CDR3 sequence (DNA): TGTGCCAGCAGGGGACAGGGAACAGATACGCAGTATTTT.

This CDR3 reads CASSFILSGANVLTF. Here the CDR3 DNA reads TGTGCCAGCAGTTTCATACTATCTGGGGCCAACGTCCTGACTTTC. This chain links TRBV28 with TRBJ2-6; D is uncertain. From germline, CDR1 is MDHEN and CDR2 SYDVKM. V was pared by 3 bases and J by 1 base, with 7 bases between. This CDR3 has 15 residues.